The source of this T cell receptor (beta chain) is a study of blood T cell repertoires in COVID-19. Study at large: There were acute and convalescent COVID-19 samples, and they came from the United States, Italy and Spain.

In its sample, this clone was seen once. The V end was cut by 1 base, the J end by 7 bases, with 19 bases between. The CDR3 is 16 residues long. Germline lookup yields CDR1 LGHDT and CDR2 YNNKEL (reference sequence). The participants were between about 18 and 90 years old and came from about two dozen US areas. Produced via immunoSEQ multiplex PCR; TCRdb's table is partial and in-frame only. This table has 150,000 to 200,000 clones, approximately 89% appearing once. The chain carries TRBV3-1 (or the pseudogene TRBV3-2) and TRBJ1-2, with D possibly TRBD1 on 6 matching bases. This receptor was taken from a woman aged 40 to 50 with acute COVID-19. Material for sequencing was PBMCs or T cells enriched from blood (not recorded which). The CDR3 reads CASSQVRAGAIGGYTF. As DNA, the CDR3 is TGTGCCAGCAGCCAAGTACGCGCAGGGGCTATAGGTGGCTACACCTTC.